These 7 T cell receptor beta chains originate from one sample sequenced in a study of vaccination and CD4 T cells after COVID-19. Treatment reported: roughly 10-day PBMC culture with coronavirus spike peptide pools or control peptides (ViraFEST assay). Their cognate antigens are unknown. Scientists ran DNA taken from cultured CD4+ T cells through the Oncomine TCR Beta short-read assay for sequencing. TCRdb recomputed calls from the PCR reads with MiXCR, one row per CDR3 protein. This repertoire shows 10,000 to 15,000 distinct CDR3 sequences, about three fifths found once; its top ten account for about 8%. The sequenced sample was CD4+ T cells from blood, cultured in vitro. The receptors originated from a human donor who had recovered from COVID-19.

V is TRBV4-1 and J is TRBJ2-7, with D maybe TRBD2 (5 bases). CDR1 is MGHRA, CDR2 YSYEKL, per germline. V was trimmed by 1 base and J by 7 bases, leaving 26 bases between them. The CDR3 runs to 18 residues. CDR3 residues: CASSQGLGPRGFLAEQYF. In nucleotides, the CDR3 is TGCGCCAGCAGCCAAGGATTGGGTCCTAGAGGATTCCTAGCAGAGCAGTACTTC.

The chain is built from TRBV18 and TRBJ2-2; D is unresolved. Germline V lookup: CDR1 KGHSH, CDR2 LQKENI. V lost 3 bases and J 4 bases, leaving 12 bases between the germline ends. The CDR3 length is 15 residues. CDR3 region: CASSPELIITGELFF. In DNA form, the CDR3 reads TGTGCCAGCTCACCGGAACTGATAATCACCGGGGAGCTGTTTTTT.

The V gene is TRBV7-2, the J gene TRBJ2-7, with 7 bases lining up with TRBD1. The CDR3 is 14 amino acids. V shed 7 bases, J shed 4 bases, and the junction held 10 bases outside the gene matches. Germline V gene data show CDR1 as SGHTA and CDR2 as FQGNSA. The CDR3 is CASTLQTGNYEQYF. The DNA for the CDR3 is TGTGCCAGCACCCTACAGACAGGGAATTACGAGCAGTACTTC.

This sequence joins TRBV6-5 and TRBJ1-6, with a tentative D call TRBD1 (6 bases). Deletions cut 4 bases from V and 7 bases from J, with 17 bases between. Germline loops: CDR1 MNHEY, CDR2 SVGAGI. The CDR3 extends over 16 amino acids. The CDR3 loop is CASSSPAGHRNSPLHF. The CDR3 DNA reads TGTGCCAGCAGTTCCCCGGCGGGACATCGAAATTCACCCCTCCACTTT.

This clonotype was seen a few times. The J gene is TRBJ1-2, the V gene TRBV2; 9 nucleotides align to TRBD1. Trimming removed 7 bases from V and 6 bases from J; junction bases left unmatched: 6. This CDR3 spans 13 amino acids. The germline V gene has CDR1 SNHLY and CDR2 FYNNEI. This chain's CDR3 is CASIADRGNGYTF. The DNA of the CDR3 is TGTGCCAGCATCGCGGACAGGGGAAATGGCTACACCTTC.

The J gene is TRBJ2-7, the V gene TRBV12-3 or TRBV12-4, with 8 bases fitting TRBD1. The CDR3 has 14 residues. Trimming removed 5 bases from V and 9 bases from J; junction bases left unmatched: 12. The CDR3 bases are TGTGCCAGCAGTACAGACAGGGGTCCCGCCCCGCAGTACTTC. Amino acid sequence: CASSTDRGPAPQYF.

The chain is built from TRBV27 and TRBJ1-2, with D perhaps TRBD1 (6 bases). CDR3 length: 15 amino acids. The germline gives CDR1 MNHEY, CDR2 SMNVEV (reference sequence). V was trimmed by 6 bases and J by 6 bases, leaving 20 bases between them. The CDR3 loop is CASSPRYTGIDGYTF. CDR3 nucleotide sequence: TGTGCCAGCAGCCCGCGGTACACAGGGATAGATGGCTACACCTTC.